The 8 T cell receptor beta chains below were found in one sample sequenced in a study of CD8 T cells in ankylosing spondylitis. One entry per CDR3 protein results from TCRdb running MiXCR on the 5' RACE reads. The sample contains 290,000 or so distinct CDR3 sequences, about 20% of which appear only once. Sequenced sample: blood, either unsorted or a sorted T cell fraction (not recorded which). The receptors shown here come from a female donor with ankylosing spondylitis or in good health (not recorded which).

This clonotype was counted between two and nine times. J is TRBJ2-1 and V is TRBV12-3 or TRBV12-4; tentatively, D is TRBD2 (5 bases). The V gene lost 0 bases and the J gene lost 9 bases, with 12 bases spanning the gap. CDR3 size: 14 residues. The CDR3 reads CASSLAGDGGEQFF. In DNA form, the CDR3 reads TGTGCCAGCAGTTTAGCGGGAGATGGTGGTGAGCAGTTCTTC.

V gene TRBV5-1 combines with J gene TRBJ1-2; maybe TRBD1 (5 bases). Germline V gene lookup returns CDR1 SGHRS and CDR2 YFSETQ. V shed 4 bases and J shed 8 bases, with 24 bases lying between them. CDR3 length: 16 residues. CDR3 nucleotide sequence: TGCGCCAGCAGCAGCCCCGGGACCAAGGGCCTGGGGGGCTACACCTTC. Translating gives CASSSPGTKGLGGYTF.

The gene calls are TRBV20-1 and TRBJ2-1; D gene unclear. The CDR3 length is 13 residues. Trimming removed 0 bases at V and 8 bases at J, with 11 bases between. CDR1 and CDR2 (germline): DFQATT, SNEGSKA (reference sequence). As DNA, the CDR3 is TGCAGTGCTAGAGAGATAGCTCAGGATGAGCAGTTCTTC. Its protein is CSAREIAQDEQFF.

This clonotype turned up a few times. The chain uses TRBV12-3 or TRBV12-4 and TRBJ1-3, with D tentatively TRBD1 (5 bases). This CDR3 has 13 amino acids. Trimming cost V 3 bases and J 9 bases, with 12 bases left between them. CDR3 sequence reads: CASSFSGVGTIYF. CDR3 sequence (DNA): TGTGCCAGCAGTTTCTCGGGGGTTGGCACCATATATTTT.

The V and J genes are TRBV7-7 and TRBJ2-1, with 8 bases matching TRBD2. J was trimmed by 6 bases and V by 5 bases; bases with no gene match: 6. CDR3 length: 14 residues. Germline V gene lookup returns CDR1 SSHAT and CDR2 FNYEAQ (reference sequence). This CDR3 is CASSASGSTNEQFF. Here the CDR3 DNA reads TGTGCCAGCAGCGCAAGCGGGAGTACCAATGAGCAGTTCTTC.

The chain joins TRBV6-4 to TRBJ2-7; D could derive from TRBD1 or TRBD2 (5 bases each). Trimming shortened V by 6 bases and J by 5 bases, and 14 bases separated the two germline ends. The CDR3 has 13 residues. The V gene's germline CDR1 is MRHNA and CDR2 SNTAGT. Here the CDR3 DNA reads TGTGCCAGCAGGAGGGGCAGGGAGCACGAGCAGTACTTC. Protein: CASRRGREHEQYF.

This chain connects TRBV12-5 to TRBJ2-1, with D tentatively TRBD1 (5 bases). With 4 bases removed from V and 5 bases from J, the gap between germline ends came to 9 bases. Germline CDR1 reads LGHNT; CDR2 reads FRNRAP. The CDR3 is made up of 13 amino acids. CDR3 in amino acids: CASGSDSNNEQFF. CDR3 coding DNA: TGTGCTAGTGGTTCAGACAGCAACAATGAGCAGTTCTTC.

This clonotype turned up a few times. V gene TRBV9 combines with J gene TRBJ2-1; 11 bases are a match to TRBD2. This CDR3 spans 15 amino acids. From germline, CDR1 is SGDLS and CDR2 YYNGEE. V lost 1 base, J lost 9 bases, and 6 bases stayed unmatched. The chain's CDR3 is CASSVLAGGLGEQFF. CDR3 sequence (DNA): TGTGCCAGCAGCGTATTAGCGGGAGGGCTTGGTGAGCAGTTCTTC.